This T cell receptor (beta chain) is drawn from a study of siplizumab effects on memory and regulatory T cells. Study-wide results and caveats: Naive T cells apparently outstripped memory cells in diversity and seemed major alloresponse contributors.

The protocol was immunoSEQ multiplex PCR, while the TCRdb copy is restricted to in-frame clones and leaves out a portion. The sample includes 90,000 to 110,000 clones, 93% seen only once; the top ten take more than 0.3%. Concerning this clone itself: Its antigen remains unknown.

Trimming cost V 1 base and J 0 bases, with 13 bases left between them. The CDR3 sequence is 17 residues long. CDR1 and CDR2 from the germline V gene are SGHVS and FQNEAQ. The sample comprised CD4+ T cells sorted from blood. The receptor's source is a human donor in good health. V usage is TRBV7-8 and J usage is TRBJ1-3, with TRBD1 as a possible D gene (5 bases). The CDR3 region has the DNA TGTGCCAGCAGCTTAGGAAGGGGCAGAAACTCTGGAAACACCATATATTTT. Its translation: CASSLGRGRNSGNTIYF.